These 14 T cell receptor beta chains were sequenced from one sample in a study of OX40 agonist ivuxolimab in advanced cancers. Preparation of the library involved the immunoSEQ multiplex PCR assay. TCRdb took this table from immuneACCESS and kept in-frame rearrangements with V and J called. Such tables lack part of the clones; where checked against another copy, unresolved V genes explain under half of the gap, and the rest is unexplained. The sample table lists about 21,000 clones, around four fifths of them with a count of one. Approximately 13% of the sample comes from the top ten. Sequencing used CD4+ or CD8+ T cells sorted from blood, obtained in a trial of the OX40 agonist ivuxolimab. These receptors came from an adult with an advanced solid tumor such as melanoma, head and neck, liver or kidney cancer.

The chain has TRBV5-6 and TRBJ2-7, with a possible D match to TRBD1 (6 bases). CDR1 is SGHDT and CDR2 is YYEEEE in the germline V gene. The V end was cut by 4 bases, the J end by 1 base, with 9 bases between. The CDR3 has 13 residues. In DNA, the CDR3 is TGTGCCAGCAGCGGTGGACAGTCCTACGAGCAGTACTTC. Translated, it gives CASSGGQSYEQYF.

V is TRBV29-1 and J is TRBJ2-2, with a tentative D call TRBD2 (5 bases). The CDR3 totals 14 residues. Germline assignment: CDR1 SQVTM and CDR2 ANQGSEA. The V and J ends lost 5 bases and 0 bases respectively, with 10 bases between them. The CDR3 sequence: CSVSADTNTGELFF. CDR3 sequence (DNA): TGCAGCGTTTCAGCGGATACGAACACCGGGGAGCTGTTTTTT.

This chain links TRBV5-1 with TRBJ2-5; D is uncertain. The CDR3 is made up of 13 amino acids. CDR1 and CDR2 (germline): SGHRS, YFSETQ. Trimming took off 0 bases at V and 4 bases at J, with 7 bases between the two ends. The CDR3 nucleotides are TGCGCCAGCAGCTTGGGGTGGAGAGAGACCCAGTACTTC. This translates into CASSLGWRETQYF.

J is TRBJ2-1 and V is TRBV9; D unresolved. The germline V gene has CDR1 SGDLS and CDR2 YYNGEE. Trimming removed 4 bases at V and 6 bases at J, with 8 bases between. This CDR3 is built from 12 residues. The CDR3 nucleotides are TGTGCCAGCAGCCCCCCCAGCAATGAGCAGTTCTTC. Its protein product is CASSPPSNEQFF.

The chain is built from TRBV5-6 and TRBJ2-1, with TRBD2 identical over 12 bases. This CDR3 contains 15 residues. The V segment lost 5 bases and the J segment 4 bases; nucleotides outside the gene matches: 4. Germline V gene lookup returns CDR1 SGHDT and CDR2 YYEEEE. The CDR3 DNA reads TGTGCCAGCAGGCCTAGCGGGGGGGCTTACAATGAGCAGTTCTTC. As protein: CASRPSGGAYNEQFF.

CDR3: CASSIRGSNQPQHF. CDR3 in DNA: TGTGCCAGCAGTATCAGGGGGAGCAATCAGCCCCAGCATTTT. The V call is TRBV6-6, the J call TRBJ1-5; 7 nucleotides align to TRBD1. From germline, CDR1 is MNHNY and CDR2 SVGAGI (reference sequence). V shed 5 bases, J shed 1 base, and the junction held 2 bases outside the gene matches. This CDR3 contains 14 residues.

The chain employs TRBV9 and TRBJ2-5, with TRBD2 matching 7 bases. V shed 4 bases and J 5 bases; nucleotides not matched to a gene: 11. CDR3 size: 15 residues. CDR1 is SGDLS and CDR2 is YYNGEE in the germline V gene. Here the CDR3 DNA reads TGTGCCAGCAGCCCGTACAGCGGGGCAGGTGAGACCCAGTACTTC. Its translation: CASSPYSGAGETQYF.

In this sample, this clone turned up once. The V call is TRBV28, the J call TRBJ1-4, with D possibly being TRBD1 (6 bases). Trimming took off 3 bases at V and 0 bases at J, with 14 bases between the two ends. The CDR3 totals 17 residues. Per germline, CDR1 MDHEN and CDR2 SYDVKM. CDR3 protein: CASSFSDSDATNEKLFF. The CDR3 coding sequence is TGTGCCAGCAGTTTTTCGGACAGCGACGCAACTAATGAAAAACTGTTTTTT.

This clone was observed a handful of times. The chain employs TRBV5-6 and TRBJ1-1; no firm D call. This CDR3 has 13 amino acids. CDR1 and CDR2 from the germline V gene are SGHDT and YYEEEE. V lost 0 bases, J lost 1 base, and 4 bases lay in between. CDR3 DNA sequence: TGTGCCAGCAGCTTGGTGGCGAACACTGAAGCTTTCTTT. Protein product: CASSLVANTEAFF.

The chain joins TRBV7-2 to TRBJ2-2; 7 bases align to TRBD2. CDR3 size: 15 residues. J gave up 5 bases and V 7 bases, and 10 bases lay outside the gene matches. Germline V lookup: CDR1 SGHTA, CDR2 FQGNSA. The CDR3 here is CASKRSGGRTGELFF. In DNA form, the CDR3 reads TGTGCCAGCAAAAGGTCGGGGGGACGGACCGGGGAGCTGTTTTTT. Complete variable domain (other parts from reference TRBV7-2 and TRBJ2-2): GAGVSQSPSNKVTEKGKDVELRCDPISGHTALYWYRQSLGQGLEFLIYFQGNSAPDKSGLPSDRFSAERTGGSVSTLTIQRTQQEDSAVYLCASKRSGGRTGELFFGEGSRLTVL.

The gene calls are TRBV14 and TRBJ2-7; possibly TRBD1 for D (5 bases). V gave up 1 base and J gave up 1 base, with 11 bases separating them. Looked up from germline, CDR1 is SGHDN and CDR2 is FVKESK. The CDR3 contains 15 residues. CDR3 protein: CASSQVDTTSYEQYF. DNA of the CDR3: TGTGCCAGCAGCCAAGTGGACACGACTTCCTACGAGCAGTACTTC.

The chain carries TRBV4-1 and TRBJ2-4; tentatively, D is TRBD1 (6 bases). CDR3 size: 15 residues. Germline CDR1 reads MGHRA; CDR2 reads YSYEKL. V was trimmed by 3 bases and J by 0 bases, leaving 9 bases between them. The CDR3 loop is CASSQGAGAKNIQYF. CDR3 bases: TGCGCCAGCAGCCAGGGGGCGGGAGCCAAAAACATTCAGTACTTC.

This clone came up once. The chain is built from TRBV7-9 and TRBJ1-5, with TRBD1 matching over 9 bases. The V segment lost 5 bases and the J segment 2 bases; nucleotides outside the gene matches: 1. The CDR3 runs to 14 residues. The germline V gene encodes CDR1 SEHNR and CDR2 FQNEAQ (reference sequence). The DNA for the CDR3 is TGTGCCAGCAGCCGGACAGGGGGCAATCAGCCCCAGCATTTT. Its translation is CASSRTGGNQPQHF.

This chain links TRBV5-4 with TRBJ2-7; D gene uncertain. The CDR3 length is 12 residues. Trimming took off 2 bases at V and 5 bases at J, with 8 bases between the two ends. CDR1 is SGHNT and CDR2 is YYREEE in the germline V gene (reference sequence). The CDR3 bases are TGTGCCAGCAGCTTTGGGCTTAACGAGCAGTACTTC. This translates into CASSFGLNEQYF.